Below are 8 T cell receptor beta chains sequenced from a single sample in a study of T cell changes during pregnancy in multiple sclerosis. The repertoire was sequenced with immunoSEQ multiplex PCR; TCRdb's copy has only in-frame clones and lacks some. The data show some 60,000 clones, roughly nine tenths seen once. Sample: CD4+ T cells from peripheral blood mononuclear cells, taken in the third trimester of pregnancy. The receptors were gathered from a female donor with multiple sclerosis, enrolled in a pregnancy study.

The rearrangement uses TRBV19 and TRBJ1-2; 7 positions agree with TRBD1. Germline lookup yields CDR1 LNHDA and CDR2 SQIVND (reference sequence). This CDR3 region has 14 residues. Unmatched junction bases numbered 11, after V lost 11 bases and J lost 2 bases. CDR3 DNA: TGTGCCGCCTCGCGGGACAGTTACAACTATGGCTACACCTTC. It specifies CAASRDSYNYGYTF.

As DNA, the CDR3 is TGTGCCAGTAGTATATTCGGGAGGGCGGCAGCAACTAATGAAAAACTGTTTTTT. Translation gives CASSIFGRAAATNEKLFF. The chain is built from TRBV19 and TRBJ1-4; no definite D call. The CDR3 extends over 18 amino acids. CDR1 and CDR2 (germline): LNHDA, SQIVND (reference sequence). Deletions cut 2 bases from V and 0 bases from J, with 16 bases between.

V gene TRBV7-2 combines with J gene TRBJ2-3; 12 nucleotides agree with TRBD2. Trimming cost V 1 base and J 5 bases; bases outside gene matches: 4. This CDR3 has 16 amino acids. Germline V gene data show CDR1 as SGHTA and CDR2 as FQGNSA. The chain's CDR3 is CASSLGLAGEGDTQYF. The CDR3 DNA follows: TGTGCCAGCAGCTTAGGACTAGCGGGGGAGGGAGATACGCAGTATTTT.

V gene TRBV6-1 combines with J gene TRBJ2-1; perhaps TRBD2 as D (6 bases). Germline CDR1 is MNHNS and CDR2 is SASEGT. With 0 bases removed from V and 9 bases from J, the gap between germline ends came to 12 bases. The CDR3 has 14 residues. CDR3 protein: CASSEAGHGGEQFF. CDR3 nucleotide sequence: TGTGCCAGCAGTGAAGCAGGTCACGGGGGTGAGCAGTTCTTC.

J is TRBJ1-5 and V is TRBV7-2; TRBD1 agrees at 9 bases. Germline loops: CDR1 SGHTA, CDR2 FQGNSA. CDR3 size: 16 residues. The J segment lost 3 bases and the V segment lost 5 bases, leaving 8 bases of the junction unmatched. The CDR3 region is CASSRAGTGLNQPQHF. The CDR3 nucleotides are TGTGCCAGCAGCCGAGCGGGGACAGGGCTCAATCAGCCCCAGCATTTT.

This chain joins TRBV7-7 and TRBJ2-3, with 9 bases fitting TRBD1. The V gene's germline CDR1 is SSHAT and CDR2 FNYEAQ (reference sequence). Trimming cost V 5 bases and J 2 bases; bases outside gene matches: 17. CDR3 length: 19 amino acids. CDR3 region: CASSPRTGDISWYTDTQYF. Here the CDR3 DNA reads TGTGCCAGCAGCCCACGGACAGGGGACATCTCCTGGTACACAGATACGCAGTATTTT.

This clone was seen a single time. This chain uses TRBV6-5 with TRBJ1-3; D is ambiguous. Per the germline V gene, CDR1 is MNHEY and CDR2 is SVGAGI. The germline V and J ends were trimmed by 2 bases and 2 bases, with 13 bases remaining between them. The CDR3 contains 16 residues. CDR3 bases: TGTGCCAGCAGTTACGAAGGAGGTACCCCTGGAAACACCATATATTTT. Residues: CASSYEGGTPGNTIYF.

This clone is a singleton in its sample. This chain uses TRBV30 with TRBJ1-4, with D tentatively TRBD1 (6 bases). The V gene's germline CDR1 is GTSNPN and CDR2 SVGIG (reference sequence). The CDR3 loop spans 15 amino acids. V lost 5 bases and J lost 2, with 15 bases in between. The CDR3 nucleotides are TGTGCCTGGGGGGGCCCCACAGGGACTAATGAAAAACTGTTTTTT. Translated, it gives CAWGGPTGTNEKLFF.